Sequencing of this T cell receptor beta chain was carried out in a study of T cells after yellow fever vaccination. Universal primer sites and UMIs were introduced during 5'RACE template-switching synthesis of TCR cDNA. In TCRdb, the 5' RACE reads were re-called with MiXCR into one record per CDR3 protein. Of 170,000 or so distinct CDR3 sequences in the sample, about 6% were seen once. The input for sequencing was CD4+ T cells sorted from PBMCs, taken on the day of the first yellow fever vaccination. The TCR comes from a man aged 18 to 35 who received the YFV17D yellow fever vaccine.

CDR3 protein: CASSLWGRGLGQPQHF. As DNA, the CDR3 is TGTGCCAGCAGCTTGTGGGGCAGGGGGCTTGGTCAGCCCCAGCATTTT. This chain joins TRBV5-6 and TRBJ1-5; the match to TRBD1 covers 8 bases. Germline lookup yields CDR1 SGHDT and CDR2 YYEEEE. The CDR3 is 16 amino acids. With 1 base clipped from V and 6 bases from J, the junction kept 9 bases outside the gene matches.